The source of this T cell receptor (beta chain) is a study of OX40 agonist ivuxolimab in advanced cancers. Across the whole study: Patients were given ivuxolimab, an antibody that agonizes OX40 (CD134). Under the entry rules, prior anti-PD-1, anti-PD-L1 or anti-CTLA-4 therapy was allowed, and about 38% had some.

Autoimmune disease history or systemic immunosuppression led to patient exclusion. Here immunoSEQ multiplex PCR was the method, and the copy in TCRdb shows in-frame clones only, minus some. Of just over 95,000 clones in the sample, 85% to 90% were seen once. This clone was seen just once. CDR3 length: 14 amino acids. Trimming shortened V by 3 bases and J by 3 bases, and 9 bases separated the two germline ends. Germline V CDR1 and CDR2: LNHDA, SQIVND (reference sequence). The source was CD4+ or CD8+ T cells sorted from blood, collected in a trial of the OX40 agonist ivuxolimab. This TCR was recovered from an adult with an advanced solid tumor such as melanoma, head and neck, liver or kidney cancer. The chain combines TRBV19 with TRBJ1-5; D possibly corresponds to TRBD1 (6 bases). The CDR3 loop reads CASSIRGNNQPQHF. CDR3 sequence (DNA): TGTGCCAGTAGTATTAGGGGGAACAATCAGCCCCAGCATTTT. The full variable domain, completed using reference TRBV19 and TRBJ1-5, is DGGITQSPKYLFRKEGQNVTLSCEQNLNHDAMYWYRQDPGQGLRLIYYSQIVNDFQKGDIAEGYSVSREKKESFPLTVTSAQKNPTAFYLCASSIRGNNQPQHFGDGTRLSIL.